This T cell receptor beta chain was identified in a study of cytomegalovirus exposure and HLA in healthy donors. Study-level findings and limits: Testing in vitro showed a few CMV-associated chains specific for CMV antigens.

As regards this clone: What it recognizes is unknown.

Measured with immunoSEQ multiplex PCR; TCRdb has only the in-frame clones, and not every one. Of around 150,000 clones in the sample, 85% to 90% were seen once. Trimming at V came to 3 bases and at J to 6 bases, leaving 3 bases not matched to a gene. The CDR3 has 15 amino acids. Germline assignment: CDR1 KGHSH and CDR2 LQKENI. This sequence was found in a woman aged 18-35 years in good health and CMV-seropositive. The rearrangement uses TRBV18 and TRBJ2-1, with TRBD2 identical over 12 bases. Sequencing was performed on PBMCs. CDR3 bases: TGTGCCAGCTCACCGGGACTAGCGGGTGCCAATGAGCAGTTCTTC. It specifies CASSPGLAGANEQFF.